This T cell receptor beta chain was identified during a study of blood T cell repertoires in COVID-19. On the study more broadly: Acute and convalescent COVID-19 specimens originated in the United States, Italy and Spain. The cDNA or gDNA used as material had been derived from T cells, B-cell-depleted T cells, or PBMCs.

Assay used: immunoSEQ multiplex PCR; TCRdb lists only in-frame clones, some missing. The data show about 240,000 clones, with approximately 86% seen just once and around 3% held by the top ten. Participant reports of clinical history set cohort assignment. The sequencing input was PBMCs or T cells enriched from blood (not recorded which). The receptor's source is a middle-aged woman with acute COVID-19.

This chain's CDR3 is CASSQWEVGQGETQYF. In DNA, the CDR3 is TGCGCCAGCAGCCAATGGGAAGTCGGACAGGGGGAGACCCAGTACTTC. The chain employs TRBV4-1 and TRBJ2-5, with 9 bases that match TRBD1. The CDR3 covers 16 residues. The ends lost 2 bases at V and 5 bases at J; junction bases unmatched: 9. Germline assignment: CDR1 MGHRA and CDR2 YSYEKL.